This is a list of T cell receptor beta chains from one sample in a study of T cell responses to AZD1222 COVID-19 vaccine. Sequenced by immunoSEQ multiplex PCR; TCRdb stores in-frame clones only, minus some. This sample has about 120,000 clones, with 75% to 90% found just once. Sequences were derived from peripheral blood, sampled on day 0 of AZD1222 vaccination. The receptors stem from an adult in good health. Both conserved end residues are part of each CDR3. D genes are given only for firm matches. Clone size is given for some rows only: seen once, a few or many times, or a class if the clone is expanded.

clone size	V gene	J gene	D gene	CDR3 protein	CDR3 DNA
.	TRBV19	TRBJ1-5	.	CASIYRRPGQPQHF	TGTGCCAGTATTTACAGGAGACCGGGGCAGCCCCAGCATTTT
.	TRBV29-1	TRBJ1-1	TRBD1	CSALGQANTEAFF	TGCAGCGCCTTGGGACAGGCCAACACTGAAGCTTTCTTT
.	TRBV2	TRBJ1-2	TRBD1	CASSEGGQGIYGYTF	TGTGCCAGCAGTGAAGGGGGACAGGGTATCTATGGCTACACCTTC
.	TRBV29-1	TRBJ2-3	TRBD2	CSVEASGKDTQYF	TGCAGCGTTGAAGCTAGCGGGAAAGATACGCAGTATTTT
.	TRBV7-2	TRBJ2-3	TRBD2	CASSLGSGGRATDTQYF	TGTGCCAGCAGCTTAGGATCTGGCGGGAGGGCAACAGATACGCAGTATTTT
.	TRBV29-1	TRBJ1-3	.	CSVTDGHSGNTIYF	TGCAGCGTCACAGACGGTCACTCTGGAAACACCATATATTTT
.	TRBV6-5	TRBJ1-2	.	CASKQTSTGYTF	TGTGCCAGCAAACAGACCTCCACTGGCTACACCTTC
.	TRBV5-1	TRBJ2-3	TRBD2	CASSLGTSGRGGTDTQYF	TGCGCCAGCAGCCTCGGGACTAGCGGGAGAGGGGGCACAGATACGCAGTATTTT
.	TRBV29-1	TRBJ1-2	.	CSVEDPGSSSYGYTF	TGCAGCGTTGAAGATCCGGGCAGCTCCAGCTATGGCTACACCTTC
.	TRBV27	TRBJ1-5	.	CASSTAPYNQPQHF	TGTGCCAGCAGTACCGCCCCTTACAATCAGCCCCAGCATTTT
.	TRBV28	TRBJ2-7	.	CASSLRAPGRLISYEQYF	TGTGCCAGCAGTTTAAGGGCCCCGGGACGGCTGATCTCCTACGAGCAGTACTTC
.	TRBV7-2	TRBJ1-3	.	CASSSSSGNTIYF	TGTGCCAGCAGCTCAAGCTCTGGAAACACCATATATTTT
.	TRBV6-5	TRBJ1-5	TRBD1	CASSLGQGAWQPQHF	TGTGCCAGCAGCCTGGGACAGGGGGCTTGGCAGCCCCAGCATTTT
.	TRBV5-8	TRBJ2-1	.	CASSLALLANEQFF	TGTGCCAGCAGCTTGGCCCTCCTAGCGAATGAGCAGTTCTTC
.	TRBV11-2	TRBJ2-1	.	CASSLDPSSYNEQFF	TGTGCCAGCAGCTTAGATCCTAGCTCCTACAATGAGCAGTTCTTC
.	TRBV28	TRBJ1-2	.	CASSFADQGNYGYTF	TGTGCCAGCAGTTTCGCTGACCAGGGTAACTATGGCTACACCTTC
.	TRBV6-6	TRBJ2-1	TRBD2	CASSWTSGSNEQFF	TGTGCCAGCAGTTGGACTAGCGGGAGTAATGAGCAGTTCTTC
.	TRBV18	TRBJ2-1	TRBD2	CANQREGGLDEQFF	TGTGCCAACCAACGGGAGGGCGGGTTAGATGAGCAGTTCTTC
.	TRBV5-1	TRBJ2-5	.	CASSLGSLGETQYF	TGCGCCAGCAGCTTGGGGAGCTTGGGGGAGACCCAGTACTTC
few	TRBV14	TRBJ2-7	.	CASSHGSSSYEQYF	TGTGCCAGCAGCCATGGGTCTAGTTCCTACGAGCAGTACTTC